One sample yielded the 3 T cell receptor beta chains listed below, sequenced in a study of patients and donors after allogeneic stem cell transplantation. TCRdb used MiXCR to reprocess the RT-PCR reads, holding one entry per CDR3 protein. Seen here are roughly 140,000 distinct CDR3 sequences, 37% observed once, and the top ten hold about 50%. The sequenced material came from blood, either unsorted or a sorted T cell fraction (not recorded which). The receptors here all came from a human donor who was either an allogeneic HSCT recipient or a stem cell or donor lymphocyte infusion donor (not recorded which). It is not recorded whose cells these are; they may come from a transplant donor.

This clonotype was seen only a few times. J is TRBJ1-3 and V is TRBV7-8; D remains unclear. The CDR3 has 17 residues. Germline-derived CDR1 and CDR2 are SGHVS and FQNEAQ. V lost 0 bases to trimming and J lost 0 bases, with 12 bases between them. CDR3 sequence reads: CASSLATLSLSGNTIYF. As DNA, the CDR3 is TGTGCCAGCAGCTTAGCGACGTTATCCCTCTCTGGAAACACCATATATTTT.

The CDR3 nucleotides read TGCGCCAGCAGCTTGTGGGGGACGAACACCGGGGAGCTGTTTTTT. Its protein is CASSLWGTNTGELFF. This rearrangement joins TRBV5-1 to TRBJ2-2; D may correspond to TRBD1 or TRBD2 (5 bases each). Germline CDR1 is SGHRS and CDR2 is YFSETQ. The V and J ends lost 1 base and 0 bases respectively, with 7 bases between them. The CDR3 totals 15 residues.

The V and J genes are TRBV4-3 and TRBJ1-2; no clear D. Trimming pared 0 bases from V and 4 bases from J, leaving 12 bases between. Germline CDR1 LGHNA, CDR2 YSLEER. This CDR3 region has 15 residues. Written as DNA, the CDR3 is TGCGCCAGCAGCCAAGATCATCCTATCGGCTATGGCTACACCTTC. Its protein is CASSQDHPIGYGYTF.